This T cell receptor (beta chain) was documented in a study of blood T cell repertoires in COVID-19. This table comes from immunoSEQ multiplex PCR, and its TCRdb copy is limited to in-frame clones, with some not included. Of 70,000 or so clones listed, approximately 73% are singletons. The CDR3 is made up of 14 amino acids. Germline lookup yields CDR1 GTSNPN and CDR2 SVGIG (reference sequence). V was clipped by 5 bases and J by 3 bases, with 16 bases between them. The gene calls are TRBV30 and TRBJ1-1; D may be TRBD1 (5 bases). This clonotype was sampled from a man aged 55 to 70 with COVID-19, enrolled during active disease. Sequenced input: peripheral blood. The DNA of the CDR3 is TGTGCCTGGGATTCGTGGGGAGGGGACACTGAAGCTTTCTTT. Encoded protein: CAWDSWGGDTEAFF.